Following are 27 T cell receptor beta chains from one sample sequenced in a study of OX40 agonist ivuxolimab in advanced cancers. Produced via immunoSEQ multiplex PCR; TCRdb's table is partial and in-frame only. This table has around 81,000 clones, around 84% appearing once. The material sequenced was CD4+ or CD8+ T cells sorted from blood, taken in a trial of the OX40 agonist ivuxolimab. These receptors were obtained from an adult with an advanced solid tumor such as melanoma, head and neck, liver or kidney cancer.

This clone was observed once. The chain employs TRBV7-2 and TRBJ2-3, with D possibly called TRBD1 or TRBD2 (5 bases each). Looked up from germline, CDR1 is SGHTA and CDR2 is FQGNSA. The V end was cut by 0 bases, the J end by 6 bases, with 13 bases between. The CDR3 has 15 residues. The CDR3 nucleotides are TGTGCCAGCAGCTTAGCGGGGGTAGCTCGGGATACGCAGTATTTT. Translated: CASSLAGVARDTQYF.

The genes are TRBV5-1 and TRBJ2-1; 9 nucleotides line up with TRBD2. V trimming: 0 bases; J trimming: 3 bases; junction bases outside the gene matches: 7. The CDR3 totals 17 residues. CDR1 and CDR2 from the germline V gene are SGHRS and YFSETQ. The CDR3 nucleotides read TGCGCCAGCAGCTTGGCCCCTAGCGGGATAAGCTACAATGAGCAGTTCTTC. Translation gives CASSLAPSGISYNEQFF.

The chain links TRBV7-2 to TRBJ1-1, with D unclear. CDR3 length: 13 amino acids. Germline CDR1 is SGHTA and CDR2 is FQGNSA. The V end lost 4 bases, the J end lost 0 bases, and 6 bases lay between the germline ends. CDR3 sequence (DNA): TGTGCCAGCAGCTCCTCCCTGAACACTGAAGCTTTCTTT. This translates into CASSSSLNTEAFF.

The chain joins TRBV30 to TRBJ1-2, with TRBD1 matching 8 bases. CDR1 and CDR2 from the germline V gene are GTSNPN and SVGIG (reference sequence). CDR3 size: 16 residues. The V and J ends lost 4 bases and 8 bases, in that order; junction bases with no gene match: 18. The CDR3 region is CAWTTDREVVVNGYTF. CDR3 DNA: TGTGCCTGGACCACGGACAGGGAGGTTGTAGTTAACGGCTACACCTTC.

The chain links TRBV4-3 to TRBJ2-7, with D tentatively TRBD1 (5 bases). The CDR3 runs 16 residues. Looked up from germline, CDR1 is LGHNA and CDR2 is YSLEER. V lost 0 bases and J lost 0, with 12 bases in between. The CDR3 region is CASSQDKTGDSYEQYF. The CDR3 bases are TGCGCCAGCAGCCAAGATAAAACAGGCGACTCCTACGAGCAGTACTTC.

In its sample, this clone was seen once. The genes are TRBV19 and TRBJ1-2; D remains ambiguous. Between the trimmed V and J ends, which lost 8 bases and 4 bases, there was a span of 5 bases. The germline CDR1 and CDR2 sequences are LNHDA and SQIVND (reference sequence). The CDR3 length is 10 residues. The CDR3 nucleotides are TGTGCCAGTTTTGCCTATGGCTACACCTTC. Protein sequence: CASFAYGYTF.

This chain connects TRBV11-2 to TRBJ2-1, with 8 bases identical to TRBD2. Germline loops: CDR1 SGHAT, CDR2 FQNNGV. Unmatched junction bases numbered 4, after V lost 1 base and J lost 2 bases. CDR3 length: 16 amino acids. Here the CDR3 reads CASSLGSGGAYNEQFF. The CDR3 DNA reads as TGTGCCAGCAGCTTAGGGAGCGGGGGCGCCTACAATGAGCAGTTCTTC.

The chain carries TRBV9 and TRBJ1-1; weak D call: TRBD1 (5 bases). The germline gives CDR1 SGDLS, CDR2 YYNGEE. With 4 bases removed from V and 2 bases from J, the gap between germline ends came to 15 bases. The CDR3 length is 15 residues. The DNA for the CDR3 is TGTGCCAGCAGCTTAACCGTCGACAGCAACACTGAAGCTTTCTTT. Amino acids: CASSLTVDSNTEAFF.

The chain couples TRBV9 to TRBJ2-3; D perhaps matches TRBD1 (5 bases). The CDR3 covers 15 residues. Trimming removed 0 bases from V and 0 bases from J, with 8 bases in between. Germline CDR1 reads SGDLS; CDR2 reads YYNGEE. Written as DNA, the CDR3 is TGTGCCAGCAGCGTAGGGTCAGGGAGCACAGATACGCAGTATTTT. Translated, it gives CASSVGSGSTDTQYF.

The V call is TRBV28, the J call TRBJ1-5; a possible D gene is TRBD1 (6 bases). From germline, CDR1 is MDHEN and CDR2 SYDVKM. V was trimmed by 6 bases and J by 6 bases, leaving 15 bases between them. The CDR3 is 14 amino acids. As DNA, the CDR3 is TGTGCCAGCAGCCGTGGGAGGGGGACTCAGCCCCAGCATTTT. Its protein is CASSRGRGTQPQHF.

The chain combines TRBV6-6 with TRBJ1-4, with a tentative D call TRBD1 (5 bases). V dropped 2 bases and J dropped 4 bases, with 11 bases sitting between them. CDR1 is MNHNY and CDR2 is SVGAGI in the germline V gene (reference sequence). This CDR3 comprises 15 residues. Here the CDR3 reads CASSYPQGDNEKLFF. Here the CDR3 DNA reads TGTGCCAGCAGTTACCCGCAGGGAGATAATGAAAAACTGTTTTTT.

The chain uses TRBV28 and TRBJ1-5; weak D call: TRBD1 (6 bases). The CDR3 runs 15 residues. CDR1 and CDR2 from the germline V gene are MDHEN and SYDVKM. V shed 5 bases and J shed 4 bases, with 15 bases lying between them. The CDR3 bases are TGTGCCAGCAGTCTAAGGGGGGAATTGAATCAGCCCCAGCATTTT. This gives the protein CASSLRGELNQPQHF.

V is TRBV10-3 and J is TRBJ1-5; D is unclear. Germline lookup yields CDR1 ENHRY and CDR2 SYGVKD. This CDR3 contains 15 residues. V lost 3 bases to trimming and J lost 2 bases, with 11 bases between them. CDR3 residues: CAISDSGSRNQPQHF. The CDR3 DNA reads TGTGCCATCAGTGACAGCGGGTCGCGCAATCAGCCCCAGCATTTT.

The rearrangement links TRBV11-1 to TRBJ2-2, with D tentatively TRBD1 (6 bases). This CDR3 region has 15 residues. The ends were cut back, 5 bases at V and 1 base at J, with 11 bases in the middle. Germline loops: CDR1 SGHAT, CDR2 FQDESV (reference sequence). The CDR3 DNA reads TGTGCCAGCAGCCCCAGGGGACAGAACACCGGGGAGCTGTTTTTT. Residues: CASSPRGQNTGELFF.

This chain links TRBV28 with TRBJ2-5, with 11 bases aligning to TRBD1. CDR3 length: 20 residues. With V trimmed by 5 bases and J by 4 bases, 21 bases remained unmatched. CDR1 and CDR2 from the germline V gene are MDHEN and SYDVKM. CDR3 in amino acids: CASSPRVGAGTGGRGETQYF. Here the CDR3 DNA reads TGTGCCAGCAGTCCACGTGTCGGAGCGGGGACAGGGGGTCGTGGAGAGACCCAGTACTTC. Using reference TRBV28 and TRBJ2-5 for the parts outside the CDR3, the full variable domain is DVKVTQSSRYLVKRTGEKVFLECVQDMDHENMFWYRQDPGLGLRLIYFSYDVKMKEKGDIPEGYSVSREKKERFSLILESASTNQTSMYLCASSPRVGAGTGGRGETQYFGPGTRLLVL.

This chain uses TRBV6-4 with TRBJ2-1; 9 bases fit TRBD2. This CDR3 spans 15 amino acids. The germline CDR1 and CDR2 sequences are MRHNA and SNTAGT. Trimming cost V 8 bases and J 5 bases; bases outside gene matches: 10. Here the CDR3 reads CASSLERGANNEQFF. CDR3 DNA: TGTGCCAGCTCCTTAGAGCGGGGGGCAAACAATGAGCAGTTCTTC.

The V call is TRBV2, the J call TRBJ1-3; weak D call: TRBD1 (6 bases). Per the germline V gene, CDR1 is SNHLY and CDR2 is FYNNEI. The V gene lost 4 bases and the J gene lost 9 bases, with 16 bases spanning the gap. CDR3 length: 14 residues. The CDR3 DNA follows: TGTGCCAGCAGTGCCCAGGGGTGGTCCTCCACCATATATTTT. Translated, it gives CASSAQGWSSTIYF. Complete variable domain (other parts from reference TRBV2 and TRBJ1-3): EPEVTQTPSHQVTQMGQEVILRCVPISNHLYFYWYRQILGQKVEFLVSFYNNEISEKSEIFDDQFSVERPDGSNFTLKIRSTKLEDSAMYFCASSAQGWSSTIYFGEGSWLTVV.

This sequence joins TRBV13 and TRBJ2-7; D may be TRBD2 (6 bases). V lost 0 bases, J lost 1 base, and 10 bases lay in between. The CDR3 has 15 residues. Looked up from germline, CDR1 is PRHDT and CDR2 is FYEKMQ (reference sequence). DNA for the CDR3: TGTGCCAGCAGCTTAGGGAGTAGCGGATCCTACGAGCAGTACTTC. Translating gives CASSLGSSGSYEQYF.

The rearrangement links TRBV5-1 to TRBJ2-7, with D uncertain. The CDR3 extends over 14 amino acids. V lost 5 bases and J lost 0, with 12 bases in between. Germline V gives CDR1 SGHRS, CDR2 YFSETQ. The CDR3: CASRTGSDSYEQYF. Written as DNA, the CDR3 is TGCGCCAGCAGGACGGGTTCTGACTCCTACGAGCAGTACTTC. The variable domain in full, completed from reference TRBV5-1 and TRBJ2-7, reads KAGVTQTPRYLIKTRGQQVTLSCSPISGHRSVSWYQQTPGQGLQFLFEYFSETQRNKGNFPGRFSGRQFSNSRSEMNVSTLELGDSALYLCASRTGSDSYEQYFGPGTRLTVT.

DNA of the CDR3: TGTGCCAGCAGCGTAGAAGTCAGCGGCGATACGCAGTATTTT. Protein: CASSVEVSGDTQYF. V and J are TRBV9 and TRBJ2-3, with a tentative D call TRBD2 (5 bases). The CDR3 has 14 residues. V was shortened by 0 bases and J by 6 bases, with 11 bases between the two germline ends. Per the germline V gene, CDR1 is SGDLS and CDR2 is YYNGEE. Complete variable domain (other parts from reference TRBV9 and TRBJ2-3): DSGVTQTPKHLITATGQRVTLRCSPRSGDLSVYWYQQSLDQGLQFLIQYYNGEERAKGNILERFSAQQFPDLHSELNLSSLELGDSALYFCASSVEVSGDTQYFGPGTRLTVL.

CDR3 DNA: TGTGCCAGCACCCGGGCGGGTAATGAAGCTTTCTTT. This gives the protein CASTRAGNEAFF. The J gene is TRBJ1-1, the V gene TRBV28; the D is unclear. The germline V and J ends were trimmed by 7 bases and 7 bases, with 13 bases remaining between them. This CDR3 spans 12 amino acids. Per the germline V gene, CDR1 is MDHEN and CDR2 is SYDVKM.

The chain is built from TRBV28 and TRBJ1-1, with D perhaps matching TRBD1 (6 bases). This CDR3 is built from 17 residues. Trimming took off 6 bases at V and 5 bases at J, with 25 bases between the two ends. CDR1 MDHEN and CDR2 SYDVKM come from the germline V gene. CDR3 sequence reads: CASRRVVDSARRTEAFF. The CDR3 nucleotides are TGTGCCAGCAGGCGAGTCGTGGACAGCGCCCGTAGAACTGAAGCTTTCTTT.

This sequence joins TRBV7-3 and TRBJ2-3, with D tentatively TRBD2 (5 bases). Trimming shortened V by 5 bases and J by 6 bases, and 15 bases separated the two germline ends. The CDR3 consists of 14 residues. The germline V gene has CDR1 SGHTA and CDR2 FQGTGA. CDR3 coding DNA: TGTGCCAGCAGCCAACAGCACGGGAAGGATACGCAGTATTTT. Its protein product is CASSQQHGKDTQYF.

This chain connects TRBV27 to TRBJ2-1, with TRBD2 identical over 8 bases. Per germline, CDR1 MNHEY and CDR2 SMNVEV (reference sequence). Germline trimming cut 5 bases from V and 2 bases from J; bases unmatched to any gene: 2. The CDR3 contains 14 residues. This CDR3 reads CASSPGLAYNEQFF. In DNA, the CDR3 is TGTGCCAGCAGTCCGGGACTAGCCTACAATGAGCAGTTCTTC.

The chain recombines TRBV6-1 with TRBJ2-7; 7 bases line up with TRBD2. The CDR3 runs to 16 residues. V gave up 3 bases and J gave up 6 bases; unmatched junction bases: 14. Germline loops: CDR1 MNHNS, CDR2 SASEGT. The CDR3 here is CASSEEPLGLVVEQYF. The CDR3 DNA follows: TGTGCCAGCAGTGAGGAACCCCTAGGACTAGTGGTCGAGCAGTACTTC.

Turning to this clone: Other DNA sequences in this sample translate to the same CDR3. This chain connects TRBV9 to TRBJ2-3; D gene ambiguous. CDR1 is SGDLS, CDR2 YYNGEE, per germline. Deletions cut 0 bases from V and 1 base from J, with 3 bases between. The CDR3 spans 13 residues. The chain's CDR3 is CASSVGGTDTQYF. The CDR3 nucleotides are TGTGCCAGCAGCGTAGGAGGCACAGATACGCAGTATTTT.

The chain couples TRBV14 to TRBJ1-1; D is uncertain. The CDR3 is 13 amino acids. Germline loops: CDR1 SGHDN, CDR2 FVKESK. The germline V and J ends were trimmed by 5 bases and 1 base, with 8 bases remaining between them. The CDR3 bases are TGTGCCAGCAGCACCGGGAGGAACACTGAAGCTTTCTTT. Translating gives CASSTGRNTEAFF.